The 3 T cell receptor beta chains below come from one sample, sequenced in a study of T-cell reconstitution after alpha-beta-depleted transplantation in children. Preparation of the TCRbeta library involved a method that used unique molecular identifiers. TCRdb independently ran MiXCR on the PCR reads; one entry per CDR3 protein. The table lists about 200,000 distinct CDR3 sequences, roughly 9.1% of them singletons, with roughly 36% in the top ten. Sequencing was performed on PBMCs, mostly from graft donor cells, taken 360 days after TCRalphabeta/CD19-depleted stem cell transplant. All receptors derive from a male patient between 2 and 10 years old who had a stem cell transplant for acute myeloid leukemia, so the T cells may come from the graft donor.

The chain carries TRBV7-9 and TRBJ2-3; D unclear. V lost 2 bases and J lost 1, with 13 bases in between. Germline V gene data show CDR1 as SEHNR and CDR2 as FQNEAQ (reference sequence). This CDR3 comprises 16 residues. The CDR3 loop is CASSLLPPSGTDTQYF. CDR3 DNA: TGTGCCAGCAGCTTACTCCCACCTTCAGGCACAGATACGCAGTATTTT. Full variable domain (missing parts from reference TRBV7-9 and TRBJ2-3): DTGVSQNPRHKITKRGQNVTFRCDPISEHNRLYWYRQTLGQGPEFLTYFQNEAQLEKSRLLSDRFSAERPKGSFSTLEIQRTEQGDSAMYLCASSLLPPSGTDTQYFGPGTRLTVL.

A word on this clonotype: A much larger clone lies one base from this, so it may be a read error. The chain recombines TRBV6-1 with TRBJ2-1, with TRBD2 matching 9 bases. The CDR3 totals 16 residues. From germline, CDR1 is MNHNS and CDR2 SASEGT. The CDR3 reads CVSSTITGTSPYEQFF. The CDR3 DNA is TGTGTCAGCAGTACGATCACCGGGACTAGCCCCTATGAGCAGTTCTTC.

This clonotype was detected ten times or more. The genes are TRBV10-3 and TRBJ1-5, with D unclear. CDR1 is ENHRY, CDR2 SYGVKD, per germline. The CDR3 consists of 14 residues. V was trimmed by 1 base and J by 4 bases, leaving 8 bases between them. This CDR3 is CAISEWARNQPQHF. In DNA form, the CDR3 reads TGTGCCATCAGTGAGTGGGCGAGAAATCAGCCCCAGCATTTT.